This TCR beta chain is from a study of blood T cell repertoires in COVID-19. Overall study context: Both acute and convalescent COVID-19 samples were obtained from the United States, Italy and Spain.

The CDR3 length is 15 residues. Germline values: CDR1 MNHEY, CDR2 SMNVEV (reference sequence). Trimming took 10 bases from V and 2 from J; bases not matched to a gene: 8. The study recruited people aged about 18 to 95 years across about two dozen US areas. Allocation to cohorts depended on clinical history reported by the participants. Profiled with immunoSEQ multiplex PCR; TCRdb holds only in-frame clones, not every one. In the table there are fewer than 350,000 clones, 75% to 95% of which are singletons. The source material was PBMCs or T cells enriched from blood (not recorded which). The TCR sequence derives from a man in his forties who had been exposed to COVID-19. The V gene is TRBV27, the J gene TRBJ2-3; 11 nucleotides align to TRBD2. The CDR3 bases are TGTGCCACCACGATAGCGGGAGGGGTCACAGATACGCAGTATTTT. This translates into CATTIAGGVTDTQYF.